The entry below describes one T cell receptor beta chain. The sample belongs to a study of shared clonotypes between healthy human individuals. Across the study: Aged between 18 and 49, the donors were two women and three men. Three plates were used per donor for CD4 naive, three for CD4 memory, two for CD8 naive and one for CD8 memory.

Per the germline V gene, CDR1 is SGHNT and CDR2 is YYREEE (reference sequence). The CDR3 consists of 14 residues. Losses at the gene ends were 4 bases for V and 5 bases for J; bases not matched to a gene: 8. Investigators spread the genomic DNA of each subset evenly over several immunoSEQ plates. On sorted subsets, replicate PCRs used roughly 190 ng DNA, or roughly 30,000 T cell genomes. Sequenced by immunoSEQ multiplex PCR; TCRdb stores in-frame clones only, minus some. Here the sample spans roughly 640,000 clones, approximately 97% being singletons. Sequences were obtained from naive CD4+ T cells sorted from blood. As to subset: CD45RA+ positively selected. V usage is TRBV5-4 and J usage is TRBJ2-5; 7 bases are shared with TRBD2. The clonotype comes from a woman in her thirties in good health. The chain's CDR3 is CASSATLAAETQYF. CDR3 bases: TGTGCCAGCAGCGCTACCCTAGCGGCTGAGACCCAGTACTTC.